This TCR beta chain derives from a study of T cell repertoires in ileal Crohn's disease. Germline V lookup: CDR1 MNHNS, CDR2 SASEGT. The CDR3 consists of 15 residues. Trimming took off 3 bases at V and 4 bases at J, with 15 bases between the two ends. This sample's time point: neoterminal ileum biopsy at postoperative endoscopy, about 6 months after surgery. Patients were adults with ileal or ileocolonic Crohn's disease needing resection. Assay used: immunoSEQ multiplex PCR; TCRdb lists only in-frame clones, some missing. The sample has around 2,400 clones, around 71% seen once. Sequences were obtained from ileal tissue. The J gene is TRBJ1-2, the V gene TRBV6-1; no reliable D call. This sequence originates from an adult with Crohn's disease. CDR3 nucleotides: TGTGCCAGCAGTGATCTGGAGAGTCTCGTCTATGGCTACACCTTC. The encoded protein is CASSDLESLVYGYTF.